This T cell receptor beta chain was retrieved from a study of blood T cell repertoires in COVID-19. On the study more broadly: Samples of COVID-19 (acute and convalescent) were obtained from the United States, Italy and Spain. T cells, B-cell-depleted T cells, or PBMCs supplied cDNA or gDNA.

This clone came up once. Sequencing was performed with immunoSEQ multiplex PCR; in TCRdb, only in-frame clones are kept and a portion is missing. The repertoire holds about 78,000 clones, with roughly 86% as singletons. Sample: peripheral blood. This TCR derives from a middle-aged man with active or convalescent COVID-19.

The CDR3 bases are TGTGCCACCAGTGACCCAGGAACCAAAGAGACCCAGTACTTC. Translating it yields CATSDPGTKETQYF. J is TRBJ2-5 and V is TRBV24-1; D gene uncertain. Per the germline V gene, CDR1 is KGHDR and CDR2 is SFDVKD. The ends were cut back, 4 bases at V and 3 bases at J, with 11 bases in the middle. CDR3 length equals 14 residues.